A selection of T cell receptor beta chains follows, all from one sample in a study of T cell responses to AZD1222 COVID-19 vaccine. Clones were sequenced by immunoSEQ multiplex PCR, and TCRdb holds only the in-frame ones, with some missing. The sample carries about 130,000 clones, around 90% recorded once. The sequencing here drew on peripheral blood, taken on day 0 of AZD1222 vaccination. Receptors originate from an adult in good health. The CDR3 runs from the conserved cysteine through the conserved F or W.

>TRBV4-1
CASSQDPPQTSSYEQYF
>TRBV9
CASSFRETSGVYGTGELFF
>TRBV4-1
CASSPTLSGREEQFF
>TRBV11-3
CASSYQGSSAGELFF
>TRBV6-2/TRBV6-3
CASSFGSSNQPQHF
>TRBV7-2
CASSLLTGGGNYGYTF
>TRBV11-3
CASTPLRGGSTDTQYF
>TRBV18
CASSLYGSEEEYNEQFF
>TRBV27
CASSLTNLPSGEQYF
>TRBV27
CASSSGSAYEQYF
>TRBV20-1
CSASSRDEQFF
>TRBV4-2
CASSQERGQASYEQYF
>TRBV5-1
CASREGSTYEQYF